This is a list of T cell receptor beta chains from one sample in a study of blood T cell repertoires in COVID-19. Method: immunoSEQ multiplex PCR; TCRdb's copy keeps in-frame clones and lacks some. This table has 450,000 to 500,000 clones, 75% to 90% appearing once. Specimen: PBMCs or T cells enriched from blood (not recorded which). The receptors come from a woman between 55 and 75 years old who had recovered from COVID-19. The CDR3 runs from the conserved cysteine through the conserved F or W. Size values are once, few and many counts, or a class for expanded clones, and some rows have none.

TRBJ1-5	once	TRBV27	CASSSRQGGSQPQHF
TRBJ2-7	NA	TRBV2	CASTPSSDEQYF
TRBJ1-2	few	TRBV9	CASSVALAGQYYGYTF
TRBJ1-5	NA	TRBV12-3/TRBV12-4	CASSQLGGQPQHF
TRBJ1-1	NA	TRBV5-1	CASSSLNGGANTEAFF
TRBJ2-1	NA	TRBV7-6	CASSLESVYNEQFF
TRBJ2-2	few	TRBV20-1	CSASRGTGELFF
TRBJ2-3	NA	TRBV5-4	CASSRGQGTDTQYF
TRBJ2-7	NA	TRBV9	CASSRQNGATYEQYF
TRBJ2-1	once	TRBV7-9	CASSPSTGFPSSYNEQFF
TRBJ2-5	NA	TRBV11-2	CASSFWIGGAQETQYF
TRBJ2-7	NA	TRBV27	CASSFPKTVFYEQYF
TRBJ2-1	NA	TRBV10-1	CASSRDRALGSYNEQFF
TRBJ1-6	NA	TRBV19	CASRQGASTSPLHF
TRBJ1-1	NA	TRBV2	CASRREGQNTEAFF
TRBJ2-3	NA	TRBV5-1	CASSLQGSSTDTQYF
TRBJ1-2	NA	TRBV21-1	CASSNGRANYGYTF
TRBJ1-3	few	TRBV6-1	CASSEVLGNTIYF
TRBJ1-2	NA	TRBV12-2	CASRSQGISGYTF
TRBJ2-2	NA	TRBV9	CASSVAGSTGELFF
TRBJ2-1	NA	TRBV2	CASSAERSLHNEQFF
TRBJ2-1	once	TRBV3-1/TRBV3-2	CASSQTAGDFSYNEQFF
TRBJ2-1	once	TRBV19	CASSKGADRGEGNEQFF
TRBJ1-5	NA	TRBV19	CASSIDRSSNQPQHF
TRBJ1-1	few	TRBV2	CARQGAAEAFF
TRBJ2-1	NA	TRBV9	CASSLGTSPYEQFF
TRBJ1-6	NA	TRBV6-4	CASPRPDMPYNSPLHF
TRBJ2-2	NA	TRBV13	CASSRTRGMNTGELFF
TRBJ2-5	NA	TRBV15	CATSRPGLAVQETQYF